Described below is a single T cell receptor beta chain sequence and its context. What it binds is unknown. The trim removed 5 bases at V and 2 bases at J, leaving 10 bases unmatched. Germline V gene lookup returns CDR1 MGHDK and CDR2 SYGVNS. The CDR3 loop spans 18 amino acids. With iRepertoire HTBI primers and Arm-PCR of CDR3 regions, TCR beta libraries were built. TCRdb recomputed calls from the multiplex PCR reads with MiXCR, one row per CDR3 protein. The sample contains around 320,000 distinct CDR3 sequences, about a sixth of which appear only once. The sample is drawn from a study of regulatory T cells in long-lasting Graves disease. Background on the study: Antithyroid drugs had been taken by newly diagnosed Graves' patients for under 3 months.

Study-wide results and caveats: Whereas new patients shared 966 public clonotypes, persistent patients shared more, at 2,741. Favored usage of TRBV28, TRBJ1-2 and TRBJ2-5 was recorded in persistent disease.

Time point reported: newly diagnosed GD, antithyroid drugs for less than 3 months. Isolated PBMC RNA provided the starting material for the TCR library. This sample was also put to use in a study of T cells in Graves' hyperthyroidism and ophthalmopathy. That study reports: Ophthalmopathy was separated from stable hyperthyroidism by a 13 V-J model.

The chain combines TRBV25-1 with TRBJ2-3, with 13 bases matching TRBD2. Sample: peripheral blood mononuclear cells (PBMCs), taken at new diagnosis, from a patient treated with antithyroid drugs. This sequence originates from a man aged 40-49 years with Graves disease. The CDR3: CASSKWGTSGTITDTQYF. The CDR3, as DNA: TGTGCCAGCAGTAAATGGGGGACTAGCGGGACCATCACAGATACGCAGTATTTT.